The present T cell receptor (beta chain) was sequenced within a study of shared clonotypes between healthy human individuals. Looking at the study overall: Donors had three CD4 naive, three CD4 memory, two CD8 naive and one CD8 memory plate apiece.

Trimming cost V 4 bases and J 3 bases, with 15 bases left between them. Germline assignment: CDR1 MDHEN and CDR2 SYDVKM. This CDR3 has 15 residues. TCRdb's table, derived via immunoSEQ multiplex PCR, lists solely in-frame clones and lacks some. Here the sample spans about 2 million clones, 85% to 95% being singletons. Sequences were obtained from naive CD4+ T cells sorted from blood. Subset: CD45RA+ positively selected. The rearrangement uses TRBV28 and TRBJ1-1, with D perhaps matching TRBD1 (5 bases). The sequence came from a man aged 18-30 years in good health. The CDR3 nucleotides read TGTGCCAGCAGTTCCCCCGGGGCCTACTACACTGAAGCTTTCTTT. Its translation is CASSSPGAYYTEAFF.